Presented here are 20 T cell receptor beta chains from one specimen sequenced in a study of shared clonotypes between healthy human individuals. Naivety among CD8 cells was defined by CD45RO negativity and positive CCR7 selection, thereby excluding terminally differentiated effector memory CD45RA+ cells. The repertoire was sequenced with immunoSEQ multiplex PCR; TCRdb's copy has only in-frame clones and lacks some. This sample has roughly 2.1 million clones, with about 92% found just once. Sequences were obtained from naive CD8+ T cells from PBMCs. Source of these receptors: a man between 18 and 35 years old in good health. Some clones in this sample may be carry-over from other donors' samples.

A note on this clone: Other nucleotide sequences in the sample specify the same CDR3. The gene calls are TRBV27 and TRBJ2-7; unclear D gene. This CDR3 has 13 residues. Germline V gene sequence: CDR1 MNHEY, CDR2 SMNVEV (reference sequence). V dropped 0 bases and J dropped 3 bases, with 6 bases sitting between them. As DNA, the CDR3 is TGTGCCAGCAGTTTATCCCCTAGCTACGAGCAGTACTTC. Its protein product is CASSLSPSYEQYF.

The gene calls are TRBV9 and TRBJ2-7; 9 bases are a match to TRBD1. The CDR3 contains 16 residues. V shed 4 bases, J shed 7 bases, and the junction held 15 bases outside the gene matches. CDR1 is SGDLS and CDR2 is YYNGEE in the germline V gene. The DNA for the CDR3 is TGTGCCAGCAGCCCCGGGGGGACAGGGTCATCGCTGGAGCAGTACTTC. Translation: CASSPGGTGSSLEQYF.

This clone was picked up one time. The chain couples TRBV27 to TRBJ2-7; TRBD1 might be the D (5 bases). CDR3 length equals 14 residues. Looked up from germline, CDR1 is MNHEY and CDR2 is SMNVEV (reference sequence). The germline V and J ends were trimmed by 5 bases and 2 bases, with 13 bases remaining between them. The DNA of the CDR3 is TGTGCCAGCAGTCCGGGCTGGACACCCTACGAGCAGTACTTC. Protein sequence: CASSPGWTPYEQYF.

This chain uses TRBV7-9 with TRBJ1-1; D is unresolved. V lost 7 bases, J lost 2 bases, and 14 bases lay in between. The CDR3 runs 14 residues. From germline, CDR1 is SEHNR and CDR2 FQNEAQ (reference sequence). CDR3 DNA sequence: TGTGCCAGCATGGGGTCCGAGTTTAACACTGAAGCTTTCTTT. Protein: CASMGSEFNTEAFF.

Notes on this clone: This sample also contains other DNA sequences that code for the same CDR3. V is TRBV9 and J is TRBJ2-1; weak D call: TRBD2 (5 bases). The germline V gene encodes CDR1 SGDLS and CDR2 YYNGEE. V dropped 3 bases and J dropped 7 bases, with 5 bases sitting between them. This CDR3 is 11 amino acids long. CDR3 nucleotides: TGTGCCAGCAGCGGCGGGAATGAGCAGTTCTTC. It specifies CASSGGNEQFF.

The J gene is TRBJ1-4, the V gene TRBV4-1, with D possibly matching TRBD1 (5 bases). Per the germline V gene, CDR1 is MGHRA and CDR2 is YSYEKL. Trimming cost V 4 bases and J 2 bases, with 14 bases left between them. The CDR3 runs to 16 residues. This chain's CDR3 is CASSPGGRATNEKLFF. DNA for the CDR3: TGCGCCAGCAGCCCTGGTGGCAGGGCGACTAATGAAAAACTGTTTTTT.

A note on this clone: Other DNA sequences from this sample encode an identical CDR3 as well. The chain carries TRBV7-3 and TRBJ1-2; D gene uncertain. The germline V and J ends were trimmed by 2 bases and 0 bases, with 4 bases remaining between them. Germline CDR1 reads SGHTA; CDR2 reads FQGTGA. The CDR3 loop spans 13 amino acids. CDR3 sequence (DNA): TGTGCCAGCAGCTTAGGGGCTAACTATGGCTACACCTTC. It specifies CASSLGANYGYTF.

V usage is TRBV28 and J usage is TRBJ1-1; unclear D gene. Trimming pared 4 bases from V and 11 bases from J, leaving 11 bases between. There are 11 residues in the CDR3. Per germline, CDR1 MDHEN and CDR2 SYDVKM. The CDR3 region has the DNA TGTGCCAGCAGTTCCCCTCTTCGGGCTTTCTTT. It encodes CASSSPLRAFF.

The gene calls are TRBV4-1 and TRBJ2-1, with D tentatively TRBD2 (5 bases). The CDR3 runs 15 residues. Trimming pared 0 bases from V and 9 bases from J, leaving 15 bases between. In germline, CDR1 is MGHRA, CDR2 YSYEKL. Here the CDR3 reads CASSQESSRAGEQFF. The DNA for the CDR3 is TGCGCCAGCAGCCAAGAGTCATCGCGGGCCGGTGAGCAGTTCTTC.

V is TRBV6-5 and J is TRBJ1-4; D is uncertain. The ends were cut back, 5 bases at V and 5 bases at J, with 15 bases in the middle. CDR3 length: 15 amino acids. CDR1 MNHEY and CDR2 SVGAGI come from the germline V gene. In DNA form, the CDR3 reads TGTGCCAGCAGTAGGAACGGGATACAAAATGAAAAACTGTTTTTT. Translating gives CASSRNGIQNEKLFF.

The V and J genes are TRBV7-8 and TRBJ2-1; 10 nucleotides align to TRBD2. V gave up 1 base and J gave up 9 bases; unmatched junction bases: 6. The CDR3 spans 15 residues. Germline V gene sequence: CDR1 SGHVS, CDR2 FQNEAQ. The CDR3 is CASSLGLAGAGEQFF. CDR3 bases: TGTGCCAGCAGCTTAGGGCTAGCGGGAGCTGGTGAGCAGTTCTTC.

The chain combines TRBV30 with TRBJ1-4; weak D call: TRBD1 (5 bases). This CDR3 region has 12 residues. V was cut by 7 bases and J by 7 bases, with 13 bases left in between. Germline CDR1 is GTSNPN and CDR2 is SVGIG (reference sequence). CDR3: CAFIGQGEKLFF. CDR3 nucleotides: TGTGCCTTTATCGGACAAGGTGAAAAACTGTTTTTT. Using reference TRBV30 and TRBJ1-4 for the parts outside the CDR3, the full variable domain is SQTIHQWPATLVQPVGSPLSLECTVEGTSNPNLYWYRQAAGRGLQLLFYSVGIGQISSEVPQNLSASRPQDRQFILSSKKLLLSDSGFYLCAFIGQGEKLFFGSGTQLSVL.

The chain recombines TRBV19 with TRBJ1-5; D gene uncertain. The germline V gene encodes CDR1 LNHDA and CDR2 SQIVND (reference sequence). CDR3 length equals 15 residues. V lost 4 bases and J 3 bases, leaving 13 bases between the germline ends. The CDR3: CASSTEGDHNQPQHF. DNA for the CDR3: TGTGCCAGTAGTACGGAGGGAGACCACAATCAGCCCCAGCATTTT.

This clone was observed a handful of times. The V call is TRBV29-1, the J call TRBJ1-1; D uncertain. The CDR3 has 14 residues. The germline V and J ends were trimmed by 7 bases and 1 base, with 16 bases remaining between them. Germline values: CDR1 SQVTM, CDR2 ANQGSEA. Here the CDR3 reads CSAEYPNTNTEAFF. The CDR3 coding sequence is TGCAGCGCCGAGTACCCGAACACGAACACTGAAGCTTTCTTT.

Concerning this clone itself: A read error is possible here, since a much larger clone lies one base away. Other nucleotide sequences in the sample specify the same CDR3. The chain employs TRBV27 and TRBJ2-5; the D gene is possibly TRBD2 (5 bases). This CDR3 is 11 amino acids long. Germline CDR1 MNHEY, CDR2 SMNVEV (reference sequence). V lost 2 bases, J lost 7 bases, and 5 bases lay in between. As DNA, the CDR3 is TGTGCCAGCAGTTTAGGAGGGACCCAGTACTTC. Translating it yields CASSLGGTQYF.

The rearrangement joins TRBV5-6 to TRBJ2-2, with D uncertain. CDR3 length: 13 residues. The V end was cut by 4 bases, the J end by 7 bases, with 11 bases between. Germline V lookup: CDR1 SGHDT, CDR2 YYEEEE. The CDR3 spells CASSLLVRGELFF. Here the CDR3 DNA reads TGTGCCAGCAGCCTCCTAGTGCGCGGGGAGCTGTTTTTT. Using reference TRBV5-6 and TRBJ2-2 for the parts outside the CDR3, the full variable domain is DAGVTQSPTHLIKTRGQQVTLRCSPKSGHDTVSWYQQALGQGPQFIFQYYEEEERQRGNFPDRFSGHQFPNYSSELNVNALLLGDSALYLCASSLLVRGELFFGEGSRLTVL.

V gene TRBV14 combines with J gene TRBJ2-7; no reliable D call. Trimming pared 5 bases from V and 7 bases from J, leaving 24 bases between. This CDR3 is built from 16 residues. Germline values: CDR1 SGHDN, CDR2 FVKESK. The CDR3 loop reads CASSSTLGVPPREQYF. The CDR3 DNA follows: TGTGCCAGCAGCTCGACCCTGGGCGTCCCACCCCGGGAGCAGTACTTC.

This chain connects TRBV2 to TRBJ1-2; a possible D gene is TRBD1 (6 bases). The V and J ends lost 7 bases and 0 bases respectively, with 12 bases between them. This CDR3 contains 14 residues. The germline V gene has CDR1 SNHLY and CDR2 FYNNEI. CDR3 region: CASTRGGANYGYTF. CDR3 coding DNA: TGTGCCAGCACAAGAGGGGGGGCTAACTATGGCTACACCTTC.

CDR3 sequence: CSVVQGNYNEQFF. Written as DNA, the CDR3 is TGCAGCGTTGTACAGGGCAATTACAATGAGCAGTTCTTC. The gene calls are TRBV29-1 and TRBJ2-1; perhaps TRBD1 as D (6 bases). Trimming shortened V by 4 bases and J by 4 bases, and 11 bases separated the two germline ends. The CDR3 sequence is 13 residues long. Per the germline V gene, CDR1 is SQVTM and CDR2 is ANQGSEA.

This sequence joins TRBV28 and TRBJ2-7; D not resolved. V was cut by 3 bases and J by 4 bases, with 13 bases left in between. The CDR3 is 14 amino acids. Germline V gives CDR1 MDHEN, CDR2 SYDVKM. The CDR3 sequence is CASSLGDLVYEQYF. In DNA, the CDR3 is TGTGCCAGCAGTTTGGGCGATTTGGTGTACGAGCAGTACTTC.